One sample yielded the 19 T cell receptor beta chains listed below, sequenced in a study of T cells in Graves' hyperthyroidism and ophthalmopathy (dated by TCRdb to between 2019 and 2020). The library was obtained by multiplex PCR. For sequencing, an Illumina HiSeq 2000 was employed. The TCR beta CDR3 regions were amplified from RNA transcripts. A first-round RT-PCR of the TCR CDR3 used the HTBI primer set with the Qiagen OneStep RT-PCR kit. TCRdb applied fastp at Q25 and MiXCR to the public reads, then kept only in-frame beta chains. One record per CDR3 amino acid sequence lists the most common genes and DNA. For this sample there are some 720,000 distinct CDR3 sequences; about 15% appear just once. The ten biggest clones cover roughly 8% of the sample. The specimen sequenced was blood. The receptors here all came from a man younger than 35 with Graves' hyperthyroidism.

This clonotype has a count of ten or more. This chain uses TRBV20-1 with TRBJ2-7, with 7 bases identical to TRBD1. This CDR3 comprises 14 residues. CDR1 and CDR2 from the germline V gene are DFQATT and SNEGSKA (reference sequence). The junction had 12 bases not matched to a gene; V was cut back by 6 bases and J by 4 bases. The CDR3 sequence is CSAAATGSGYEQYF. Here the CDR3 DNA reads TGCAGTGCGGCCGCGACAGGGAGTGGTTACGAGCAGTACTTC.

Points on this clonotype: Possible read error: a much larger clone is one base away. V and J are TRBV6-2 or TRBV6-3 and TRBJ2-5; a possible D gene is TRBD1 (6 bases). The CDR3 totals 13 residues. The germline V gene has CDR1 MNHEY and CDR2 SVGEGT. This CDR3 is CASSGTGSEIQYF. As DNA, the CDR3 is TGTGCCAGCAGTGGCACAGGGAGTGAGATCCAGTACTTC.

This clonotype was picked up a small number of times. The rearrangement links TRBV9 to TRBJ2-7; unclear D gene. The CDR3 has 11 residues. V was shortened by 7 bases and J by 5 bases, with 10 bases between the two germline ends. Germline V gene lookup returns CDR1 SGDLS and CDR2 YYNGEE. The DNA for the CDR3 is TGTGCCAGCCACCACCTCGACGAGCAGTACTTC. It yields the protein CASHHLDEQYF. Filled out from reference TRBV9 and TRBJ2-7, the complete variable domain reads DSGVTQTPKHLITATGQRVTLRCSPRSGDLSVYWYQQSLDQGLQFLIQYYNGEERAKGNILERFSAQQFPDLHSELNLSSLELGDSALYFCASHHLDEQYFGPGTRLTVT.

This clonotype was counted a few times. Here the CDR3 DNA reads TGTGCCAGCAAGATTACCGGGGAGCTGTTTTTT. This gives the protein CASKITGELFF. The rearrangement joins TRBV12-3 or TRBV12-4 to TRBJ2-2; D ambiguous. The ends were cut back, 7 bases at V and 5 bases at J, with 5 bases in the middle. This CDR3 has 11 residues.

This clonotype occurred a few times. The chain recombines TRBV12-3 or TRBV12-4 with TRBJ1-2; D unresolved. The CDR3 runs 12 residues. Trimming shortened V by 0 bases and J by 14 bases, and 13 bases separated the two germline ends. CDR3 amino acids: CASSLAILEWTF. DNA for the CDR3: TGTGCCAGCAGTTTAGCCATCCTAGAGTGGACCTTC.

This clonotype was seen ten or more times. The chain has TRBV11-3 and TRBJ1-2; 9 positions match TRBD1. There are 14 residues in the CDR3. The germline V gene has CDR1 SGHNT and CDR2 YENEEA. The V segment lost 5 bases and the J segment 8 bases; nucleotides outside the gene matches: 9. CDR3 nucleotide sequence: TGTGCCAGCAGCAGGAGCCGGGACAGGGACGGCTACACCTTC. Its protein product is CASSRSRDRDGYTF.

The rearrangement links TRBV6-4 to TRBJ2-2; D not certain. Trimming left V 8 bases short and J 0 bases short, with 13 bases between. Germline V gives CDR1 MRHNA, CDR2 SNTAGT. The CDR3 extends over 15 amino acids. The CDR3 reads CASSLNHANTGELFF. In DNA form, the CDR3 reads TGTGCCAGCTCACTAAACCACGCGAACACCGGGGAGCTGTTTTTT.

This clonotype has ten or more counts. The DNA of the CDR3 is TGTGCCAGCAGCCGACGGCTCTACAATGAGCAGTTCTTC. Its translation: CASSRRLYNEQFF. The genes are TRBV7-2 and TRBJ2-1; the D is unclear. The germline CDR1 and CDR2 sequences are SGHTA and FQGNSA. The ends were cut back, 5 bases at V and 3 bases at J, with 8 bases in the middle. This CDR3 comprises 13 residues.

The rearrangement uses TRBV28 and TRBJ2-3; D is possibly TRBD2 (5 bases). V shed 0 bases and J shed 7 bases, with 17 bases lying between them. The CDR3 sequence is 16 residues long. Germline CDR1 is MDHEN and CDR2 is SYDVKM. This chain's CDR3 is CASSLWGGKGVNTQYF. CDR3 DNA sequence: TGTGCCAGCAGTTTATGGGGTGGAAAGGGAGTTAATACGCAGTATTTT.

This clonotype was seen ten or more times. V and J are TRBV6-2 or TRBV6-3 and TRBJ2-7, with 8 positions matching TRBD1. The CDR3 runs to 12 residues. V trimming: 11 bases; J trimming: 5 bases; junction bases outside the gene matches: 8. Germline V gene lookup returns CDR1 MNHEY and CDR2 SVGEGT. As DNA, the CDR3 is TGTGCCGGCGGACAGGGTATGAACGAGCAGTACTTC. Translating gives CAGGQGMNEQYF.

Details on this clonotype: Being one base from a much bigger clone, this may be a read error. The chain joins TRBV28 to TRBJ1-5; 8 nucleotides line up with TRBD1. Germline CDR1 and CDR2: MDHEN and SYDVKM. Germline trimming cut 5 bases from V and 5 bases from J; bases unmatched to any gene: 17. This CDR3 has 18 residues. The CDR3 sequence: CASSDSISGGAGYQPQHF. DNA of the CDR3: TGTGCCAGCAGTGACTCCATTTCAGGGGGCGCCGGCTATCAGCCCCAGCATTTT.

This clonotype was seen ten or more times. The chain uses TRBV27 and TRBJ2-1, with TRBD1 as a possible D gene (5 bases). The V end was cut by 7 bases, the J end by 4 bases, with 14 bases between. The germline CDR1 and CDR2 sequences are MNHEY and SMNVEV (reference sequence). The CDR3 sequence is 14 residues long. CDR3 coding DNA: TGTGCCAGCACCCGTGACAGCCTATACAATGAGCAGTTCTTC. Translated, it gives CASTRDSLYNEQFF.

This clonotype showed up many times. The rearrangement joins TRBV12-3 or TRBV12-4 to TRBJ1-2, with a tentative D call TRBD1 (5 bases). The CDR3 length is 13 residues. Trimming stripped 1 base from V and 5 bases from J, with 8 bases between. The CDR3 loop is CASSLVREYGYTF. CDR3 coding DNA: TGTGCCAGCAGTTTAGTCAGGGAATATGGCTACACCTTC.

This clonotype was counted a few times. This chain links TRBV6-1 with TRBJ1-5; TRBD1 might be the D (6 bases). Trimming cost V 5 bases and J 5 bases, with 16 bases left between them. The germline gives CDR1 MNHNS, CDR2 SASEGT. The CDR3 extends over 15 amino acids. CDR3 sequence: CASSIEGVGDQPQHF. Here the CDR3 DNA reads TGTGCCAGCAGTATCGAGGGGGTCGGCGATCAGCCCCAGCATTTT.

The rearrangement uses TRBV9 and TRBJ2-1, with 8 bases aligning to TRBD2. The germline gives CDR1 SGDLS, CDR2 YYNGEE. The CDR3 length is 18 residues. V was clipped by 3 bases and J by 3 bases; unmatched bases: 14. The CDR3 here is CASSAPGLEVRDYNEQFF. The DNA of the CDR3 is TGTGCCAGCAGCGCACCGGGACTAGAGGTTCGGGACTACAATGAGCAGTTCTTC.

This clonotype was counted between two and nine times. V and J are TRBV9 and TRBJ1-2, with a possible D match to TRBD1 (5 bases). Trimming took 5 bases from V and 2 from J, leaving 13 bases between them. This CDR3 is 14 amino acids long. The germline CDR1 and CDR2 sequences are SGDLS and YYNGEE. CDR3 region: CASSASWGNYGYTF. DNA for the CDR3: TGTGCCAGCAGTGCCTCTTGGGGGAACTATGGCTACACCTTC.

This clonotype was recorded many times. V and J are TRBV7-2 and TRBJ1-1; D unresolved. This CDR3 region has 13 residues. CDR1 and CDR2 from the germline V gene are SGHTA and FQGNSA. V was pared by 3 bases and J by 1 base, with 6 bases between. CDR3 DNA sequence: TGTGCCAGCAGCTTGTTTTGGAACACTGAAGCTTTCTTT. Its translation: CASSLFWNTEAFF. The entire variable domain, with the rest obtained from reference TRBV7-2 and TRBJ1-1, is as follows: GAGVSQSPSNKVTEKGKDVELRCDPISGHTALYWYRQSLGQGLEFLIYFQGNSAPDKSGLPSDRFSAERTGGSVSTLTIQRTQQEDSAVYLCASSLFWNTEAFFGQGTRLTVV.

Ten or more counts support this clonotype. This chain uses TRBV6-5 with TRBJ1-1; a possible D gene is TRBD1 (6 bases). Germline assignment: CDR1 MNHEY and CDR2 SVGAGI. The germline V and J ends were trimmed by 2 bases and 1 base, with 8 bases remaining between them. The CDR3 extends over 14 amino acids. The chain's CDR3 is CASSYDRSNTEAFF. CDR3 sequence (DNA): TGTGCCAGCAGTTACGACAGGTCGAACACTGAAGCTTTCTTT.

Ten or more counts support this clonotype. The gene calls are TRBV28 and TRBJ2-7, with TRBD1 matching over 8 bases. V was clipped by 4 bases and J by 0 bases; unmatched bases: 8. In germline, CDR1 is MDHEN, CDR2 SYDVKM. The CDR3 is made up of 16 amino acids. The CDR3 nucleotides read TGTGCCAGCAGTTCCTCTGAGACAGGGGTCTCCTACGAGCAGTACTTC. Encoded protein: CASSSSETGVSYEQYF.